This TCR beta chain was profiled in a study of control samples from healthy donors and cancer patients. The repertoire was sequenced with immunoSEQ multiplex PCR; TCRdb's copy has only in-frame clones and lacks some. The table has approximately 180,000 clones, approximately 94% seen once; the top ten hold about 1.4%. This clone was counted a single time. From germline, CDR1 is MGHRA and CDR2 YSYEKL. This CDR3 comprises 15 residues. The V end was cut by 4 bases, the J end by 6 bases, with 15 bases between. The chain combines TRBV4-1 with TRBJ1-4; D ambiguous. Sequencing used blood. This sequence was found in a woman under 30 in good health. CDR3 protein: CASSPRESADEKLFF. CDR3 in DNA: TGCGCCAGCAGCCCTAGAGAGTCGGCCGATGAAAAACTGTTTTTT.